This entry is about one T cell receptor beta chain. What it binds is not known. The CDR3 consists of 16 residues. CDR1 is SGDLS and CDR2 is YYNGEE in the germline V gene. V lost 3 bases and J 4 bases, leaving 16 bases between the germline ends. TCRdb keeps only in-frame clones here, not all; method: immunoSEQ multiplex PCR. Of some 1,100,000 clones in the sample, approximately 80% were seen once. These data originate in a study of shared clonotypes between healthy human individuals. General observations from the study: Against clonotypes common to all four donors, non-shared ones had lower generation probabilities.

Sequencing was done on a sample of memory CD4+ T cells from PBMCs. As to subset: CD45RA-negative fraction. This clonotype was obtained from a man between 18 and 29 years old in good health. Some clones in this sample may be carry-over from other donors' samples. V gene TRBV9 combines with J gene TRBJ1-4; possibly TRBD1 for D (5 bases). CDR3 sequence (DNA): TGTGCCAGCAGCGCCGGAGAGGGAGGGGATAATGAAAAACTGTTTTTT. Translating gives CASSAGEGGDNEKLFF.